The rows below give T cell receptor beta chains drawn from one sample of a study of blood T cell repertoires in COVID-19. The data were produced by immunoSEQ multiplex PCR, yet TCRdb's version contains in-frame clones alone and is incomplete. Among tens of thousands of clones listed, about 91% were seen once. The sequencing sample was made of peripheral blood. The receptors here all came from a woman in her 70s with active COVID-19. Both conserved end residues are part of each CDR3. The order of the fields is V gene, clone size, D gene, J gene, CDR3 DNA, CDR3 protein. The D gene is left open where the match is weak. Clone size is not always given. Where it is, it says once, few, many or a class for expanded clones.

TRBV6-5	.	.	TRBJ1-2	TGTGCCAGCAGTTCTCCGGGATACTATGGCTACACCTTC	CASSSPGYYGYTF
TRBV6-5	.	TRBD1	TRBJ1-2	TGTGCCAGCAGTAAACAGGGGACCTATGGCTACACCTTC	CASSKQGTYGYTF
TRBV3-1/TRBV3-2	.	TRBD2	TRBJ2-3	TGTGCCAGCAGCCTAACGGCCGGGGGGACAGATACGCAGTATTTT	CASSLTAGGTDTQYF
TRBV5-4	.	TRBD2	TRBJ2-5	TGTGCCAGCAGCTTGGTCTCAGCGGGGGAGACCCAGTACTTC	CASSLVSAGETQYF
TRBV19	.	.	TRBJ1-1	TGTGCCAGTAGTATAGGAGGGACAAACACTGAAGCTTTCTTT	CASSIGGTNTEAFF
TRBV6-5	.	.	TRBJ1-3	TGTGCCAGCAGTTACGGGGCGCCCCCTGGAAACACCATATATTTT	CASSYGAPPGNTIYF
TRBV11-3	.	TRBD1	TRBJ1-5	TGTGCCAGCAGCTTAGTACGGGACAGAAATCAGCCCCAGCATTTT	CASSLVRDRNQPQHF
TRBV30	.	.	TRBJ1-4	TGTGCCTGGAAGGTCAGGGAAAATGAAAAACTGTTTTTT	CAWKVRENEKLFF
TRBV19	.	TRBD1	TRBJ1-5	TGTGCCAGTAGTCCACAGGGGTTTAGCAATCAGCCCCAGCATTTT	CASSPQGFSNQPQHF
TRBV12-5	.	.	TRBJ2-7	TGTGCTAGTGGCCCCGGGACAGGGCAGCGGGGGCTGTGGGAGCAGTACTTC	CASGPGTGQRGLWEQYF
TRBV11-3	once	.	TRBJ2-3	TGCGCCAGCAGCTCGACGGGGAGTGGTACGCAGTATTTT	CASSSTGSGTQYF
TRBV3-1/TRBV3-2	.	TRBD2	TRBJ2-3	TGTGCCAGCAGCTTGACTAGCGGGTTCACAGATACGCAGTATTTT	CASSLTSGFTDTQYF
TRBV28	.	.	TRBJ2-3	TGTGCCAGCAGTTTGGGCAGGCATAGCACAGATACGCAGTATTTT	CASSLGRHSTDTQYF
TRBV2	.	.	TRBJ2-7	TGTGCCACCCGCCAGGAACACAGCTCCTACGAGCAGTACTTC	CATRQEHSSYEQYF
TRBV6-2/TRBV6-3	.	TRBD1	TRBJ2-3	TGTGCCAGCAGTTATGGTGACAGGGCCCCTAGCACAGATACGCAGTATTTT	CASSYGDRAPSTDTQYF
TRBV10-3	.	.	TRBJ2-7	TGTGCCATCAGTGTTAGCCAGTACGAGCAGTACTTC	CAISVSQYEQYF
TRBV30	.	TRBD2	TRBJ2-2	TGTGCCCGCCGGACTAGCGGGTTCGGGGAGCTGTTTTTT	CARRTSGFGELFF
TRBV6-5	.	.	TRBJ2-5	TGTGCCAGCAGTTACTCGAGGGGGAAAGAGACCCAGTACTTC	CASSYSRGKETQYF
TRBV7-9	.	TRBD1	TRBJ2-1	TGTGCCAGCAGCTTAGCGCGGGCAGGGGGAATCTCTAACAATGAGCAGTTCTTC	CASSLARAGGISNNEQFF
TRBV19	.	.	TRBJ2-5	TGTGCCAGTAGCTTGACTTACGTAGGAGAGACCCAGTACTTC	CASSLTYVGETQYF
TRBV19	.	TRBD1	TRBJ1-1	TGTGCCAGTGGGGGACAGGGGCTGAACACTGAAGCTTTCTTT	CASGGQGLNTEAFF
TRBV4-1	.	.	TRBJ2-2	TGCGCCAGCAGCCTAATCCCCGGGGAGCTGTTTTTT	CASSLIPGELFF
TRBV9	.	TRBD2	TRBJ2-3	TGTGCCAGCAGCGTACGGCGGGGGGGAGATACGCAGTATTTT	CASSVRRGGDTQYF
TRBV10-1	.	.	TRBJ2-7	TGCGCCAGCAGTGAGCTGGGGGCGCTGGACGAGCAGTACTTC	CASSELGALDEQYF
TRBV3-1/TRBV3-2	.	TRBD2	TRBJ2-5	TGTGCCAGCAGCCAACCTTTAGCGGGGGTAGAGACCCAGTACTTC	CASSQPLAGVETQYF
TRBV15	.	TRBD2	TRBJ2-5	TGTGCCACCAGCAGAGAATGGGCGGGGGGGCCCGAGACCCAGTACTTC	CATSREWAGGPETQYF
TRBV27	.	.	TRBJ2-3	TGTGCCAGCAGTCCCGACTCCGGATCTAGCACAGATACGCAGTATTTT	CASSPDSGSSTDTQYF
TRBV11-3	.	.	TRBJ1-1	TGTGCCAGCAGTAGGGTTCGGGGCACTGAAGCTTTCTTT	CASSRVRGTEAFF
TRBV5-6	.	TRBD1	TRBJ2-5	TGTGCCAGCAGCCATGGGACAGGGCGGTGGACCCAGTACTTC	CASSHGTGRWTQYF
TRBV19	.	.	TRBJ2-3	TGTGCCAGTAGTCCGCGCATGAATACGCAGTATTTT	CASSPRMNTQYF
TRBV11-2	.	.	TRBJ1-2	TGTGCCAGCAGCTTAGATTTCGCCTCGGGGGGACATGGCTACACCTTC	CASSLDFASGGHGYTF
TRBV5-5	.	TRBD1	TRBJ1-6	TGTGCCAGCAGCGTGGATGACAGGGGGAATTCACCCCTCCACTTT	CASSVDDRGNSPLHF
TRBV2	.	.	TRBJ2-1	TGTGCCAGCAGTGAAGACTTGAGCTCCTACAATGAGCAGTTCTTC	CASSEDLSSYNEQFF
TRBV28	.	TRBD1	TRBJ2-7	TGTGCCAGCACCCCGGGACAGGGCGTTTACGAGCAGTACTTC	CASTPGQGVYEQYF
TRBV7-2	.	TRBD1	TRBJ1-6	TGTGCCAGCAGCGAACAGGGGTTTAATTCACCCCTCCACTTT	CASSEQGFNSPLHF
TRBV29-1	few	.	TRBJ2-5	TGCAGCGTTGAAGGTGGGGACTCCGAGACCCAGTACTTC	CSVEGGDSETQYF
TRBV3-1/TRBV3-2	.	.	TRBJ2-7	TGTGCCAGCAGCCCAACTCTCGGCAGGAACTACGAGCAGTACTTC	CASSPTLGRNYEQYF
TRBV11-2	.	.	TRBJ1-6	TGTGCCAGCAGCTTATCAAGGGGTTATTCACCCCTCCACTTT	CASSLSRGYSPLHF
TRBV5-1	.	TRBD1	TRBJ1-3	TGCGCCAGCAGCTCTCAGGGGGCGAGAGGAAACACCATATATTTT	CASSSQGARGNTIYF
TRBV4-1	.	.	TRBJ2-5	TGCGCCAGCAGCCAAGATAGGCAGGGAAAGACCCAGTACTTC	CASSQDRQGKTQYF
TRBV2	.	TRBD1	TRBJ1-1	TGTGCCACAGGGGACAGGGAGAACACTGAAGCTTTCTTT	CATGDRENTEAFF
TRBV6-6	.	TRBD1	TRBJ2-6	TGTGCCAGCAGAGGGACAGGGACTGGGGCCAACGTCCTGACTTTC	CASRGTGTGANVLTF
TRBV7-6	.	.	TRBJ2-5	TGTGCCAGCAGCTTAGAACAGGGCGCGGGTCAAGAGACCCAGTACTTC	CASSLEQGAGQETQYF
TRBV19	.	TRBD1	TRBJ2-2	TGTGCCAGTAGTCAACCGGGACAGAACGGGGAGCTGTTTTTT	CASSQPGQNGELFF
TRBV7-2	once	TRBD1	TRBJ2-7	TGTGCCAGCAGCTCCGAGGGGACAGGGAAAAGCTACGAGCAGTACTTC	CASSSEGTGKSYEQYF
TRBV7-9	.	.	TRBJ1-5	TGTGCCAGCAGCTTAGGTGGGGGCAGCAATCAGCCCCAGCATTTT	CASSLGGGSNQPQHF
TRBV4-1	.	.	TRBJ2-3	TGCGCCAGCAGCCAGTTGGGACTCAGCACAGATACGCAGTATTTT	CASSQLGLSTDTQYF
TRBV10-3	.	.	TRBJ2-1	TGTGCCATCAGGGGGGGCAATGAGCAGTTCTTC	CAIRGGNEQFF
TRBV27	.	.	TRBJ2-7	TGTGCCAGCCGACCGGGACTGACAAGTGAGGAGCAGTACTTC	CASRPGLTSEEQYF
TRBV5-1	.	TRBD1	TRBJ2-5	TGCGCCAGCAGCTCCTCGCCCGGGACAGGGGAAGAGACCCAGTACTTC	CASSSSPGTGEETQYF
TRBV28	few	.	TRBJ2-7	TGTGCCAGCAGCAGGGGAGGGGAGCAGTACTTC	CASSRGGEQYF
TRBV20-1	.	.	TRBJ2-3	TGCAGTGCATTATCGTCAGATACGCAGTATTTT	CSALSSDTQYF
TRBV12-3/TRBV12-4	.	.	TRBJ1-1	TGTGCCAGCAGTTTCCCTCGCACTGAAGCTTTCTTT	CASSFPRTEAFF
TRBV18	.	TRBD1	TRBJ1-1	TGTGCCAGCTCACCCTTTGACAGGGACGGCACTGAAGCTTTCTTT	CASSPFDRDGTEAFF
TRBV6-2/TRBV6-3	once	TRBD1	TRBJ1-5	TGTGCCAGCAGTTACCGGGACAGCTCCAATCAGCCCCAGCATTTT	CASSYRDSSNQPQHF
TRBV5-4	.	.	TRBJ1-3	TGTGCCAGCAGCTTGGGCGGGGTCTCTGGAAACACCATATATTTT	CASSLGGVSGNTIYF
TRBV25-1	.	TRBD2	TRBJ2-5	TGTGCCAGCCGGGGGGCGGGGGGGTTGGTGACCCAGTACTTC	CASRGAGGLVTQYF
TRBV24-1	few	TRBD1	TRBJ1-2	TGTGCCACCAGTGATGCCCGGGACAGGGGCATCTATGGCTACACCTTC	CATSDARDRGIYGYTF
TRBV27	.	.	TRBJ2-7	TGTGCCAGCAGCCTTACGGGACTTGCCTCCTACGAGCAGTACTTC	CASSLTGLASYEQYF